The sequence of this TCR beta chain was determined in a study of blood T cell repertoires in COVID-19 (dated by TCRdb to 2019 to 2021). Regarding the complete study: Samples covering the acute and convalescent phases of COVID-19 were provided by collaborators in the United States, Italy and Spain. Subjects who had been exposed to COVID-19, were actively infected with it, or had recovered from it provided the deeply sampled blood TCRbeta repertoires that made up the dataset. Sample metadata almost always included a de-identified subject ID, COVID-19 status, age in years and sex. The samples were drawn from the first 160 participants of the ongoing ImmuneRACE study and from about 1,200 subjects provided by 6 global collaborators. Where available, HLA class I and class II types were obtained from metadata supplied by the sample provider rather than from assay-based typing. The material from the prospective study consisted of cDNA or gDNA derived from T cells, B-cell-depleted T cells, or PBMCs. The repertoires were made available in a free public database intended to serve as a resource for research on the immune response to SARS-CoV-2.

Broader findings and caveats from the paper: The amount of clinical and demographic metadata varied by source and participant and was provided uncurated.

Enrolling through a virtual design, the prospective study's participants ranged in age from roughly 18 to 89 years and lived across roughly 24 United States geographic areas. In the prospective study, cohorts were assigned on the basis of participant-reported clinical history obtained from a screening survey and a study questionnaire. Recovered participants in ImmuneRACE Cohort 3 were defined as having two consecutive negative NP/OP PCR tests, clearance from a healthcare professional, or resolution of symptoms. In the prospective study, mobile phlebotomists collected whole blood, serum and a nasopharyngeal or oropharyngeal swab from each participant. Over an approximately 2-month period, participants in the prospective study had the option of providing additional blood draws and questionnaires. Prospective study blood samples were shipped either frozen or at room temperature before DNA extraction.

V was cut back by 3 bases and J by 2 bases, leaving a gap of 6 bases between them. The CDR3 spans 13 residues, from the cysteine through the phenylalanine. CDR3 DNA is the only sequence kept; it has 39 bases, read in frame from the first base. The germline V gene specifies SGHRS as CDR1 and YFSETQ as CDR2. Points on this clone: It has no known antigen specificity. No base quality values were provided; no much bigger clone lies one nucleotide off.

TCRbeta CDR3 regions were amplified from genomic DNA by means of the immunoSEQ Assay, a bias-controlled multiplex PCR. Concerning the study's data processing: Within the assay, amplification of reference gene primers was used to estimate how many nucleated cells each sample contained. To quantify the absolute abundance of each unique TCRbeta CDR3 rearrangement, sequence reads were collapsed and filtered. For each sample, productive Simpson clonality was calculated as the square root of Simpson's diversity index across productive rearrangements. In TCRdb, the immuneACCESS table is reduced to in-frame sequences with V and J assigned. These tables do not hold every clone; where another copy was compared, an unresolved V gene accounts for under half, and the others remain unexplained. V, J and clone size derive from that table, while D and trimming were established from the DNA sequence. This sample holds 200,000 to 300,000 clones; about 89% were observed only once. The ten largest account for roughly 4% of the sample.

This TCR was sampled from a woman in her twenties or thirties who had recovered from COVID-19. The rearranged chain carries TRBV5-1 and TRBJ2-1; a tentative D call is TRBD2 (6 bases match). The specimen sequenced was PBMCs or T cells enriched from blood (not recorded which). Read as DNA, the sequence is TGCGCCAGCAGCTCGGGGGCCTACAATGAGCAGTTCTTC. Its protein reads: CASSSGAYNEQFF. With all but the CDR3 taken from the reference TRBV5-1 and TRBJ2-1 genes, the full variable domain is: KAGVTQTPRYLIKTRGQQVTLSCSPISGHRSVSWYQQTPGQGLQFLFEYFSETQRNKGNFPGRFSGRQFSNSRSEMNVSTLELGDSALYLCASSSGAYNEQFFGPGTRLTVL.